Listed below are T cell receptor beta chains from one sample, sequenced in a study of T cells in Graves' hyperthyroidism and ophthalmopathy. Using its own MiXCR run on the multiplex PCR reads, TCRdb lists one record per CDR3 protein. The sample has about 280,000 distinct CDR3 sequences; 25% are singletons. Sample: blood. The receptors stem from a man between 35 and 55 years old with Graves' hyperthyroidism that later progressed to Graves' ophthalmopathy. The CDR3 runs from the conserved cysteine through the conserved F or W. D genes are given only for firm matches. For some rows the clone size is stated as once, few or many, or as a class when expanded; others skip it.

J gene: TRBJ1-1; D gene: -; V gene: TRBV28; clone size: many; CDR3 DNA: TGTGCCAGCATCAAAACGGGGTCTGAAGCTTTCTTT; CDR3 protein: CASIKTGSEAFF
J gene: TRBJ2-3; D gene: -; V gene: TRBV6-1; clone size: many; CDR3 DNA: TGTGCCAGCAGCCACAGGGGCACAGATACGCAGTATTTT; CDR3 protein: CASSHRGTDTQYF
J gene: TRBJ1-5; D gene: -; V gene: TRBV7-3; clone size: many; CDR3 DNA: TGTGCCAGCAGCTTAACGGGGGTACGGGGGCTAAATCAGCCCCAGCATTTT; CDR3 protein: CASSLTGVRGLNQPQHF
J gene: TRBJ2-7; D gene: TRBD1; V gene: TRBV6-5; clone size: many; CDR3 DNA: TGTGCCAGCAGTTACTCGATATCCGGGACAGGGGCCTACGAGCAGTACTTC; CDR3 protein: CASSYSISGTGAYEQYF
J gene: TRBJ1-1; D gene: TRBD1; V gene: TRBV15; clone size: many; CDR3 DNA: TGTGCCACCAGCCGGACAGGGCTAGGAACTGAAGCTTTCTTT; CDR3 protein: CATSRTGLGTEAFF
J gene: TRBJ1-5; D gene: -; V gene: TRBV12-3/TRBV12-4; clone size: -; CDR3 DNA: TGTGCCAGCAGTTTAGGTGCGGGACTTTATAGCAATCAGCCCCAGCATTTT; CDR3 protein: CASSLGAGLYSNQPQHF
J gene: TRBJ1-1; D gene: -; V gene: TRBV29-1; clone size: many; CDR3 DNA: TGCAGCGCTCTGAGTAGGACTGAAGCTTTCTTT; CDR3 protein: CSALSRTEAFF
J gene: TRBJ2-2; D gene: -; V gene: TRBV11-1; clone size: -; CDR3 DNA: TGTGCCAGCAGCTTAGGATCCGGTGGGCTCCCCACCGGGAAGCTGTTTTTT; CDR3 protein: CASSLGSGGLPTGKLFF
J gene: TRBJ1-6; D gene: -; V gene: TRBV18; clone size: once; CDR3 DNA: TGTGCCAGCTCACCAATTGGCAGCTTAACCTATAATTCACCCCTCCACTTT; CDR3 protein: CASSPIGSLTYNSPLHF
J gene: TRBJ2-2; D gene: TRBD2; V gene: TRBV19; clone size: -; CDR3 DNA: TGTGCCAGTAGGACTAGCGGGAGGGCTGTCGGGGAGCTGTTTTTT; CDR3 protein: CASRTSGRAVGELFF
J gene: TRBJ2-2; D gene: -; V gene: TRBV12-3/TRBV12-4; clone size: many; CDR3 DNA: TGTGCCAGCAGAAAAGGGGGGGACACCGGGGAGCTATTTTTT; CDR3 protein: CASRKGGDTGELFF
J gene: TRBJ2-5; D gene: TRBD2; V gene: TRBV15; clone size: -; CDR3 DNA: TGTGCCACCAGCAGAGATAGCGGGGCGATGGAGACCCAGTACTTC; CDR3 protein: CATSRDSGAMETQYF
J gene: TRBJ2-7; D gene: -; V gene: TRBV7-3; clone size: many; CDR3 DNA: TGTGCCAGCAGCTTAAATCCCACAGGCGACGAGCAGTACTTC; CDR3 protein: CASSLNPTGDEQYF
J gene: TRBJ2-7; D gene: -; V gene: TRBV28; clone size: many; CDR3 DNA: TGTGCCAGCAGTTCCCCTCTTCCGGGGCAGGGGTACGAGCAGTACTTC; CDR3 protein: CASSSPLPGQGYEQYF
J gene: TRBJ2-5; D gene: TRBD2; V gene: TRBV20-1; clone size: many; CDR3 DNA: TGCAGTGCTAGATCCACTAGCGGGACCCAAGAGACCCAGTACTTC; CDR3 protein: CSARSTSGTQETQYF
J gene: TRBJ1-1; D gene: -; V gene: TRBV10-3; clone size: -; CDR3 DNA: TGTGCCATCAATCAGGGCTCAACCACTGAAGCTTTCTTT; CDR3 protein: CAINQGSTTEAFF
J gene: TRBJ2-7; D gene: TRBD2; V gene: TRBV2; clone size: -; CDR3 DNA: TGTGCCAGCAGTCCCGGCCTAGCGGGAAGGCGGGGGTACGTGCAGTACTTC; CDR3 protein: CASSPGLAGRRGYVQYF
J gene: TRBJ1-2; D gene: -; V gene: TRBV27; clone size: many; CDR3 DNA: TGTGCCAGCAGTTTGGTTTCCTTTGGCTACACCTTC; CDR3 protein: CASSLVSFGYTF
J gene: TRBJ2-1; D gene: -; V gene: TRBV12-3/TRBV12-4; clone size: many; CDR3 DNA: TGTGCCAGCAGTGCGGCGGTTGCCTACAATGAGCAGTTCTTC; CDR3 protein: CASSAAVAYNEQFF
J gene: TRBJ1-3; D gene: TRBD1; V gene: TRBV18; clone size: -; CDR3 DNA: TGTGCCAGCTCACCAAACGTACAGGGGGCCACTGGAAACACCATATATTTT; CDR3 protein: CASSPNVQGATGNTIYF
J gene: TRBJ1-5; D gene: TRBD1; V gene: TRBV30; clone size: many; CDR3 DNA: TGTGCCTGGAGTGAAACCTCGGGACAGTGGAGCAATCAGCCCCAGCATTTT; CDR3 protein: CAWSETSGQWSNQPQHF
J gene: TRBJ2-4; D gene: -; V gene: TRBV10-3; clone size: many; CDR3 DNA: TGTGCCATCAGTGAGTATCGGGGCATTCAGTACTTC; CDR3 protein: CAISEYRGIQYF
J gene: TRBJ2-2; D gene: -; V gene: TRBV5-1; clone size: -; CDR3 DNA: TGCGCCAGCAGCTTATACGGACCGGGCAACACCGGGGAGCTGTTTTTT; CDR3 protein: CASSLYGPGNTGELFF
J gene: TRBJ1-5; D gene: -; V gene: TRBV16; clone size: many; CDR3 DNA: TGTGCCAGCAGCCAACAGGGCAATAGCAATCAGCCCCAGCATTTT; CDR3 protein: CASSQQGNSNQPQHF
J gene: TRBJ1-6; D gene: -; V gene: TRBV9; clone size: -; CDR3 DNA: TGTGCCAGCAGCGTATCAGGGCAGCCCAATTCACCCCTCCACTTT; CDR3 protein: CASSVSGQPNSPLHF
J gene: TRBJ2-2; D gene: -; V gene: TRBV15; clone size: -; CDR3 DNA: TGTGCCACCAGCAGAGAACGTATTGCCGGGGAGCTGTTTTTT; CDR3 protein: CATSRERIAGELFF
J gene: TRBJ1-1; D gene: TRBD1; V gene: TRBV6-1; clone size: many; CDR3 DNA: TGTGCCGTCCAGGGGGTCACTGAAGCTTTCTTT; CDR3 protein: CAVQGVTEAFF
J gene: TRBJ2-5; D gene: TRBD2; V gene: TRBV6-1; clone size: -; CDR3 DNA: TGTGCCAGCAGTGCCCGACTAGCCGTGGACCAAGAGACCCAGTACTTC; CDR3 protein: CASSARLAVDQETQYF
J gene: TRBJ2-5; D gene: -; V gene: TRBV6-5; clone size: many; CDR3 DNA: TGTGCCAGCACCCGACGACACCGAGGCCAAGAGACCCAGTACTTC; CDR3 protein: CASTRRHRGQETQYF
J gene: TRBJ1-6; D gene: -; V gene: TRBV27; clone size: -; CDR3 DNA: TGTGCCAGCAGTTCTATCCACCTCGGGAGGGGTAGCTCCTATAATTCACCCCTCCACTTT; CDR3 protein: CASSSIHLGRGSSYNSPLHF
J gene: TRBJ2-7; D gene: TRBD2; V gene: TRBV12-3/TRBV12-4; clone size: -; CDR3 DNA: TGTGCCAGCAGTTCTACTAGCGGGAGTTTCTACGAGCAGTACTTC; CDR3 protein: CASSSTSGSFYEQYF
J gene: TRBJ2-3; D gene: TRBD2; V gene: TRBV6-2/TRBV6-3; clone size: many; CDR3 DNA: TGTGCCAGCACCCGGACTAGCGGCTACACAGATACGCAGTATTTT; CDR3 protein: CASTRTSGYTDTQYF
J gene: TRBJ2-2; D gene: -; V gene: TRBV6-5; clone size: many; CDR3 DNA: TGTGCCAGCAGTTCTAGACCGAGCATGAACACCGGGGAGCTGTTTTTT; CDR3 protein: CASSSRPSMNTGELFF
J gene: TRBJ2-7; D gene: TRBD2; V gene: TRBV20-1; clone size: many; CDR3 DNA: TGCAGTGCCCCTTGGGGGGGGTGGGAGCAGTACTTC; CDR3 protein: CSAPWGGWEQYF
J gene: TRBJ1-1; D gene: -; V gene: TRBV6-5; clone size: many; CDR3 DNA: TGTGCCAGCAGTTACGACGGCGCAGCTTTCTTT; CDR3 protein: CASSYDGAAFF
J gene: TRBJ1-2; D gene: TRBD1; V gene: TRBV5-1; clone size: many; CDR3 DNA: TGCGCCAGCAGCTTGGTACAGGGGGCTGGTGGCTACACCTTC; CDR3 protein: CASSLVQGAGGYTF
J gene: TRBJ1-1; D gene: -; V gene: TRBV4-1; clone size: many; CDR3 DNA: TGCGCCAGCAGCCAAGATGGGGGGCTGGCTGAAGCTTTCTTT; CDR3 protein: CASSQDGGLAEAFF
J gene: TRBJ2-1; D gene: -; V gene: TRBV5-5; clone size: many; CDR3 DNA: TGTGCCAGCAGCCTGGAGGGATGGTCCTACAATGAGCAGTTCTTC; CDR3 protein: CASSLEGWSYNEQFF
J gene: TRBJ2-2; D gene: TRBD2; V gene: TRBV27; clone size: many; CDR3 DNA: TGTGCCAGCAGTTTATTTCGGCCCACGGTCTGGCGGGAGTACAACACCGGGGAGCTGTTTTTT; CDR3 protein: CASSLFRPTVWREYNTGELFF
J gene: TRBJ1-1; D gene: TRBD1; V gene: TRBV25-1; clone size: many; CDR3 DNA: TGTGCCAGCAGTGAATGGGGCAGGGGGTCCACTGAAGCTTTCTTT; CDR3 protein: CASSEWGRGSTEAFF
J gene: TRBJ1-1; D gene: -; V gene: TRBV6-1; clone size: -; CDR3 DNA: TGTGCCAGCAGACAGGGTGCGCACACTGAAGCTTTCTTT; CDR3 protein: CASRQGAHTEAFF
J gene: TRBJ1-1; D gene: TRBD1; V gene: TRBV5-1; clone size: many; CDR3 DNA: TGCGCCAGCAGCAACGACAGGGAACAGAACACTGAAGCTTTCTTT; CDR3 protein: CASSNDREQNTEAFF
J gene: TRBJ1-5; D gene: TRBD1; V gene: TRBV6-2/TRBV6-3; clone size: -; CDR3 DNA: TGTGCCAGCCAGCCAGGGGGCTCGAGTCAGCCCCAGCATTTT; CDR3 protein: CASQPGGSSQPQHF
J gene: TRBJ2-7; D gene: TRBD2; V gene: TRBV9; clone size: -; CDR3 DNA: TGTGCCAGCAGCGTGCGGGAGGGGGCCTACGAGCAGTACTTC; CDR3 protein: CASSVREGAYEQYF
J gene: TRBJ1-1; D gene: -; V gene: TRBV29-1; clone size: many; CDR3 DNA: TGCAGCGTTGAGTGGGAGTTAGAAGCTTTCTTT; CDR3 protein: CSVEWELEAFF
J gene: TRBJ1-5; D gene: -; V gene: TRBV6-2/TRBV6-3; clone size: many; CDR3 DNA: TGTGGAAGCCAGGCAGACCCCTATCAGCCCCAGCATTTT; CDR3 protein: CGSQADPYQPQHF
J gene: TRBJ2-7; D gene: -; V gene: TRBV5-1; clone size: -; CDR3 DNA: TGCGCCAGCAGCTTGGCAGAGACTAGGCACGAGCAGTACTTC; CDR3 protein: CASSLAETRHEQYF
J gene: TRBJ2-5; D gene: TRBD2; V gene: TRBV5-1; clone size: many; CDR3 DNA: TGCGCCAGCGCACTAGCGGGAGAAGAGACCCAGTACTTC; CDR3 protein: CASALAGEETQYF
J gene: TRBJ2-7; D gene: -; V gene: TRBV5-1; clone size: many; CDR3 DNA: TGCGCCAGCAGCTTGGATGGTTACTCCTACGAGCAGTACTTC; CDR3 protein: CASSLDGYSYEQYF
J gene: TRBJ2-5; D gene: -; V gene: TRBV6-5; clone size: many; CDR3 DNA: TGTGCCAGCAGTTACTCGAGTTTGCGGCAACAAGAGACCCAGTACTTC; CDR3 protein: CASSYSSLRQQETQYF
J gene: TRBJ2-2; D gene: TRBD2; V gene: TRBV6-5; clone size: -; CDR3 DNA: TGTGCCAGCAGTTACCGGACTAGCGCGAACACCGGGGAGCTGTTTTTT; CDR3 protein: CASSYRTSANTGELFF
J gene: TRBJ2-5; D gene: -; V gene: TRBV19; clone size: many; CDR3 DNA: TGTGCCAGTAGCACAGACAGCCAAGAGACCCAGTACTTC; CDR3 protein: CASSTDSQETQYF
J gene: TRBJ2-2; D gene: -; V gene: TRBV12-3/TRBV12-4; clone size: many; CDR3 DNA: TGTGCCAGCAGCTGGGGGGCCCGGACCGGGGAGCTGTTTTTT; CDR3 protein: CASSWGARTGELFF
J gene: TRBJ2-7; D gene: -; V gene: TRBV5-1; clone size: many; CDR3 DNA: TGCGCCAGCAGCCCCGAGCGGGTCGACGAGCAGTACTTC; CDR3 protein: CASSPERVDEQYF
J gene: TRBJ2-7; D gene: -; V gene: TRBV20-1; clone size: many; CDR3 DNA: TGCAGTGCTCAGGTGCACTCCCGCGAGCAGTACTTC; CDR3 protein: CSAQVHSREQYF